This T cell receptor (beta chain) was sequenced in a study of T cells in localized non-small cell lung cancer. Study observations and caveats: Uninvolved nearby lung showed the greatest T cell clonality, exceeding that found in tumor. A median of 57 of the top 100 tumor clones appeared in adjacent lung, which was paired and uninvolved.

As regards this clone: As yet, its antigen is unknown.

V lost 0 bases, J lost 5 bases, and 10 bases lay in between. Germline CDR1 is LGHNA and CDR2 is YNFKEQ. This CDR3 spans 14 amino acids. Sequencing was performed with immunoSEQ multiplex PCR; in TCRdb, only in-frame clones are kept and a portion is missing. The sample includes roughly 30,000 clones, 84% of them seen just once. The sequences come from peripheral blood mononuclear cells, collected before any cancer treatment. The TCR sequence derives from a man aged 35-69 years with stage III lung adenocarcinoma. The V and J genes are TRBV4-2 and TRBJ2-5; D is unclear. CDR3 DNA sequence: TGTGCCAGCAGCCAAGATGCTAGAATGGAGACCCAGTACTTC. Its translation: CASSQDARMETQYF.